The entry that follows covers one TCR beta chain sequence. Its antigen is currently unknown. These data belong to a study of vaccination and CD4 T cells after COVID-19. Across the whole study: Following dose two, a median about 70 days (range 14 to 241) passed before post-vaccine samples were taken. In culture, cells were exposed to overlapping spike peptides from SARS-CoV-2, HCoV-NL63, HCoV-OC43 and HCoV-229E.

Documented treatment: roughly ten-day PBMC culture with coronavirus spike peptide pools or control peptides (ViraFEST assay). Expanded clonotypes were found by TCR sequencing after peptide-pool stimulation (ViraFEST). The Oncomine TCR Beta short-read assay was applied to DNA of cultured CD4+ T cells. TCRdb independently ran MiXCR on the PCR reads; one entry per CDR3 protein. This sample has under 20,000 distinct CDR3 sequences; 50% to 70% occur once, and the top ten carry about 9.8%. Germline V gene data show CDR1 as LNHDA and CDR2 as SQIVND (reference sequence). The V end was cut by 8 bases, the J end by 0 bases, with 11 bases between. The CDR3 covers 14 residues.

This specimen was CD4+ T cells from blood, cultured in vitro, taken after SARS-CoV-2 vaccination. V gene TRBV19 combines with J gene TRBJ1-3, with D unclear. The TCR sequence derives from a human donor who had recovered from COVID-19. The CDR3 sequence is CASYSPNSGNTIYF. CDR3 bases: TGTGCCAGTTATTCCCCCAACTCTGGAAACACCATATATTTT. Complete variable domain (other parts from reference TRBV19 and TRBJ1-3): DGGITQSPKYLFRKEGQNVTLSCEQNLNHDAMYWYRQDPGQGLRLIYYSQIVNDFQKGDIAEGYSVSREKKESFPLTVTSAQKNPTAFYLCASYSPNSGNTIYFGEGSWLTVV.